These 27 T cell receptor beta chains came from one sample sequenced in a study of CD8 T cell repertoires and HIV-1 epitope variants. Assay: immunoSEQ multiplex PCR; the TCRdb copy retains only in-frame clones and omits some. The sample includes roughly 100,000 clones, around 75% seen only once; the top ten take 20% to 30%. Material for sequencing was uncultured baseline CD8+ T cells from peripheral blood mononuclear cells (PBMCs). The receptors originated from a male donor with HIV.

The chain employs TRBV4-3 and TRBJ2-7; 9 bases agree with TRBD1. This CDR3 is 17 amino acids long. CDR1 is LGHNA and CDR2 is YSLEER in the germline V gene. Trimming removed 2 bases from V and 2 bases from J; junction bases left unmatched: 10. The CDR3 DNA is TGCGCCAGCAGCCAATCCCGGACAGGGGCAATTCCCTACGAGCAGTACTTC. It is translated as CASSQSRTGAIPYEQYF.

This sequence joins TRBV29-1 and TRBJ1-1; no clear D. The CDR3 spans 14 residues. CDR1 is SQVTM and CDR2 is ANQGSEA in the germline V gene. The V end was cut by 5 bases, the J end by 1 base, with 14 bases between. CDR3 nucleotide sequence: TGCAGCGTTAGGAGGGCCGCCGGGAACACTGAAGCTTTCTTT. It is translated as CSVRRAAGNTEAFF. Full variable domain (remainder filled in from reference TRBV29-1 and TRBJ1-1): SAVISQKPSRDICQRGTSLTIQCQVDSQVTMMFWYRQQPGQSLTLIATANQGSEATYESGFVIDKFPISRPNLTFSTLTVSNMSPEDSSIYLCSVRRAAGNTEAFFGQGTRLTVV.

The chain carries TRBV6-1 and TRBJ2-7; unclear D gene. This CDR3 is built from 12 residues. Germline V gives CDR1 MNHNS, CDR2 SASEGT. Deletions cut 8 bases from V and 0 bases from J, with 8 bases between. Written as DNA, the CDR3 is TGTGCCAGCCTGGAGTTCTCCTACGAGCAGTACTTC. This encodes CASLEFSYEQYF.

This chain connects TRBV27 to TRBJ2-3, with unresolved D. The germline V gene has CDR1 MNHEY and CDR2 SMNVEV (reference sequence). The V end was cut by 3 bases, the J end by 3 bases, with 7 bases between. The CDR3 sequence is 13 residues long. The CDR3 nucleotides read TGTGCCAGCAGTTTGCGGAAAACAGATACGCAGTATTTT. Translation gives CASSLRKTDTQYF.

This sequence joins TRBV2 and TRBJ2-4, with D unresolved. This CDR3 contains 15 residues. CDR1 is SNHLY and CDR2 is FYNNEI in the germline V gene. V lost 6 bases, J lost 0 bases, and 12 bases lay in between. The DNA for the CDR3 is TGTGCCAGCAGGGGAAACGATTTAGCCAAAAACATTCAGTACTTC. It is translated as CASRGNDLAKNIQYF.

The V and J genes are TRBV7-8 and TRBJ2-5, with no clear D. The CDR3 totals 16 residues. Germline V lookup: CDR1 SGHVS, CDR2 FQNEAQ. V lost 2 bases, J lost 3 bases, and 16 bases lay in between. CDR3 region: CASSLFAVTVEETQYF. CDR3 bases: TGTGCCAGCAGCTTATTTGCGGTAACCGTAGAAGAGACCCAGTACTTC. The variable domain in full, with the rest retrieved from reference TRBV7-8 and TRBJ2-5, is GAGVSQSPRYKVAKRGQDVALRCDPISGHVSLFWYQQALGQGPEFLTYFQNEAQLDKSGLPSDRFFAERPEGSVSTLKIQRTQQEDSAVYLCASSLFAVTVEETQYFGPGTRLLVL.

This clone was seen more than once but under ten times. This chain links TRBV19 with TRBJ2-3; D might be TRBD2 (6 bases). Trimming took off 6 bases at V and 4 bases at J, with 20 bases between the two ends. From germline, CDR1 is LNHDA and CDR2 SQIVND (reference sequence). This CDR3 spans 16 amino acids. CDR3 DNA: TGTGCCAGTAGAGGACACCCTACCCGCGGGGCAGATACGCAGTATTTT. It is translated as CASRGHPTRGADTQYF.

V gene TRBV27 combines with J gene TRBJ1-1; possibly TRBD1 for D (6 bases). This CDR3 has 14 residues. V dropped 2 bases and J dropped 1 base, with 8 bases sitting between them. Per germline, CDR1 MNHEY and CDR2 SMNVEV (reference sequence). The CDR3 DNA follows: TGTGCCAGCAGTTTAAGGGGGGGGAACACTGAAGCTTTCTTT. Translation gives CASSLRGGNTEAFF.

This clone was seen only a few times. The genes are TRBV23-1 and TRBJ2-1, with 9 nucleotides matching TRBD2. TRBV23-1 is identified as an open reading frame with a role that is uncertain. V trimming: 0 bases; J trimming: 4 bases; junction bases outside the gene matches: 16. This CDR3 comprises 20 residues. CDR3 sequence: CASSQSALAGARKGYNEQFF. The DNA of the CDR3 is TGCGCCAGCAGTCAATCGGCATTAGCGGGAGCCCGGAAGGGGTACAATGAGCAGTTCTTC.

J is TRBJ2-5 and V is TRBV4-1, with D possibly being TRBD2 (5 bases). Trimming pared 4 bases from V and 5 bases from J, leaving 14 bases between. This CDR3 comprises 14 residues. Germline V gene data show CDR1 as MGHRA and CDR2 as YSYEKL. The DNA of the CDR3 is TGCGCCAGCAGCCCCGGTAATGAGCGGGAGACCCAGTACTTC. This gives the protein CASSPGNERETQYF.

This clone was detected only a few times. The chain joins TRBV5-6 to TRBJ2-7; 7 bases match TRBD2. V shed 0 bases, J shed 6 bases, and the junction held 15 bases outside the gene matches. This CDR3 region has 17 residues. Per germline, CDR1 SGHDT and CDR2 YYEEEE. CDR3 region: CASSLDVQGARGVEQYF. CDR3 DNA sequence: TGTGCCAGCAGCTTGGATGTTCAGGGAGCCCGGGGGGTCGAGCAGTACTTC.

The CDR3 sequence: CATSRDLGGRGQETQYF. CDR3 bases: TGTGCCACCAGCAGAGATTTAGGCGGGAGGGGTCAAGAGACCCAGTACTTC. The chain uses TRBV15 and TRBJ2-5, with 9 positions matching TRBD2. The germline V gene encodes CDR1 LNHNV and CDR2 YYDKDF (reference sequence). V was clipped by 0 bases and J by 2 bases; unmatched bases: 7. The CDR3 is 17 amino acids.

The gene calls are TRBV28 and TRBJ1-2; D is perhaps TRBD1 (5 bases). This CDR3 is 13 amino acids long. The germline V gene has CDR1 MDHEN and CDR2 SYDVKM. Trimming took 7 bases from V and 4 from J, leaving 13 bases between them. This CDR3 is CASKRQNFYGYTF. Here the CDR3 DNA reads TGTGCCAGCAAAAGACAGAACTTCTATGGCTACACCTTC.

This clone appeared once. V usage is TRBV28 and J usage is TRBJ2-6; possibly TRBD2 for D (5 bases). The length of the CDR3 is 16 residues. Per germline, CDR1 MDHEN and CDR2 SYDVKM. V lost 6 bases and J lost 1, with 13 bases in between. The CDR3 is CASSSFRESGANVLTF. As DNA, the CDR3 is TGTGCCAGCAGCTCCTTTAGGGAGTCTGGGGCCAACGTCCTGACTTTC.

V and J are TRBV7-9 and TRBJ1-3; no clear D gene. The CDR3 runs 17 residues. CDR1 SEHNR and CDR2 FQNEAQ come from the germline V gene (reference sequence). V was pared by 2 bases and J by 2 bases, with 16 bases between. CDR3 in DNA: TGTGCCAGCAGCTTACCGCCCGGACTGAACACTGGAAACACCATATATTTT. It is translated as CASSLPPGLNTGNTIYF.

This clone appeared a few times. This chain links TRBV6-5 with TRBJ2-7; D remains unclear. V was cut by 2 bases and J by 1 base, with 6 bases left in between. The CDR3 consists of 13 residues. Germline V gene lookup returns CDR1 MNHEY and CDR2 SVGAGI. The CDR3 loop reads CASSYVGSYEQYF. The CDR3 DNA reads TGTGCCAGCAGTTACGTAGGATCCTACGAGCAGTACTTC.

The chain is built from TRBV13 and TRBJ1-2, with TRBD1 identical over 9 bases. The CDR3 covers 14 residues. Germline V gene lookup returns CDR1 PRHDT and CDR2 FYEKMQ (reference sequence). Unmatched junction bases numbered 5, after V lost 5 bases and J lost 4 bases. In DNA form, the CDR3 reads TGTGCCAGCAGCCGGGCGGGACAGGGCTATGGCTACACCTTC. Translated, it gives CASSRAGQGYGYTF. Together with reference TRBV13 and TRBJ1-2, the CDR3 gives the full variable domain: AAGVIQSPRHLIKEKRETATLKCYPIPRHDTVYWYQQGPGQDPQFLISFYEKMQSDKGSIPDRFSAQQFSDYHSELNMSSLELGDSALYFCASSRAGQGYGYTFGSGTRLTVV.

The rearrangement links TRBV30 to TRBJ2-5; no clear D. The germline gives CDR1 GTSNPN, CDR2 SVGIG (reference sequence). Trimming shortened V by 4 bases and J by 4 bases, and 7 bases separated the two germline ends. The CDR3 loop spans 11 amino acids. This CDR3 is CAWTLAETQYF. In DNA form, the CDR3 reads TGTGCCTGGACCCTCGCAGAGACCCAGTACTTC. The whole variable domain, remainder taken from reference TRBV30 and TRBJ2-5, is SQTIHQWPATLVQPVGSPLSLECTVEGTSNPNLYWYRQAAGRGLQLLFYSVGIGQISSEVPQNLSASRPQDRQFILSSKKLLLSDSGFYLCAWTLAETQYFGPGTRLLVL.

The rearrangement links TRBV7-9 to TRBJ2-5; D uncertain. Germline assignment: CDR1 SEHNR and CDR2 FQNEAQ (reference sequence). V was cut by 5 bases and J by 4 bases, with 14 bases left in between. There are 14 residues in the CDR3. CDR3 sequence (DNA): TGTGCCAGCAGCCCGGCCGGGTGGGGAGAGACCCAGTACTTC. It translates to CASSPAGWGETQYF.

The chain is built from TRBV19 and TRBJ1-1; the D is unclear. Between the trimmed V and J ends, which lost 4 bases and 2 bases, there was a span of 11 bases. In germline, CDR1 is LNHDA, CDR2 SQIVND (reference sequence). CDR3 length: 14 residues. The CDR3 DNA follows: TGTGCCAGTAGTACCCCGGGTCTCAACACTGAAGCTTTCTTT. Encoded protein: CASSTPGLNTEAFF.

The chain uses TRBV7-2 and TRBJ2-7; weak D call: TRBD2 (6 bases). Trimming removed 5 bases at V and 1 base at J, with 12 bases between. The CDR3 has 14 residues. Germline CDR1 SGHTA, CDR2 FQGNSA. This chain's CDR3 is CASSHPGLSYEQYF. The CDR3 DNA follows: TGTGCCAGCAGCCACCCGGGACTTTCCTACGAGCAGTACTTC.

This clone has only one observation. The rearrangement links TRBV19 to TRBJ1-2; 8 bases map to TRBD1. The CDR3 runs 15 residues. V lost 0 bases to trimming and J lost 6 bases; unmatched junction nucleotides: 6. The germline CDR1 and CDR2 sequences are LNHDA and SQIVND (reference sequence). Here the CDR3 DNA reads TGTGCCAGTAGTATAGATCGGGGGGGACAGGATGGCTACACCTTC. Translated: CASSIDRGGQDGYTF.

V and J are TRBV28 and TRBJ2-1; D might be TRBD2 (6 bases). Trimming took off 1 base at V and 5 bases at J, with 12 bases between the two ends. The CDR3 has 15 amino acids. The V gene's germline CDR1 is MDHEN and CDR2 SYDVKM. Here the CDR3 DNA reads TGTGCCAGCAGTTTATATAGCGGAGCGCACAATGAGCAGTTCTTC. Encoded protein: CASSLYSGAHNEQFF. Filled out from reference TRBV28 and TRBJ2-1, the complete variable domain reads DVKVTQSSRYLVKRTGEKVFLECVQDMDHENMFWYRQDPGLGLRLIYFSYDVKMKEKGDIPEGYSVSREKKERFSLILESASTNQTSMYLCASSLYSGAHNEQFFGPGTRLTVL.

The J gene is TRBJ1-5, the V gene TRBV7-9; D call uncertain. The germline gives CDR1 SEHNR, CDR2 FQNEAQ (reference sequence). Trimming shortened V by 1 base and J by 11 bases, and 9 bases separated the two germline ends. The CDR3 sequence is 12 residues long. This CDR3 reads CASSLEGVAQHF. The CDR3 region has the DNA TGTGCCAGCAGCTTAGAGGGTGTGGCCCAGCATTTT.

The J gene is TRBJ2-3, the V gene TRBV19, with unresolved D. Germline V CDR1 and CDR2: LNHDA, SQIVND (reference sequence). Trimming removed 3 bases from V and 0 bases from J, with 7 bases in between. This CDR3 is 14 amino acids long. The CDR3 bases are TGTGCCAGTAGTATCTTGGTTAGCACAGATACGCAGTATTTT. Amino acid sequence: CASSILVSTDTQYF. Looking up the rest from reference TRBV19 and TRBJ2-3 gives the full variable domain: DGGITQSPKYLFRKEGQNVTLSCEQNLNHDAMYWYRQDPGQGLRLIYYSQIVNDFQKGDIAEGYSVSREKKESFPLTVTSAQKNPTAFYLCASSILVSTDTQYFGPGTRLTVL.

The CDR3 spells CASSYQAGGPKFF. The CDR3 nucleotides are TGTGCCAGCAGTTATCAAGCGGGGGGCCCCAAGTTCTTC. The chain is built from TRBV6-5 and TRBJ2-1; TRBD2 matches at 9 bases. Trimming cost V 3 bases and J 14 bases; bases outside gene matches: 8. Germline V lookup: CDR1 MNHEY, CDR2 SVGAGI. The CDR3 has 13 residues.

V gene TRBV28 combines with J gene TRBJ1-3; possible D gene TRBD1, 6 bases. V dropped 6 bases and J dropped 11 bases, with 14 bases sitting between them. Germline V lookup: CDR1 MDHEN, CDR2 SYDVKM. The CDR3 has 12 residues. CDR3 in DNA: TGTGCCAGCAGCCTCACAGGGATAGCCATATATTTT. This sequence encodes CASSLTGIAIYF.